Detailed here is one TCR beta chain. Sequencing was performed with immunoSEQ multiplex PCR; in TCRdb, only in-frame clones are kept and a portion is missing. The top ten hold roughly 5.5% of the sample, which has around 74,000 clones, 70% to 90% seen once. This specimen belongs to a study of OX40 agonist ivuxolimab in advanced cancers. Study context: Among those enrolled, mean age was about 58 years (range roughly 23 to 85) and about 82% were male.

V gave up 4 bases and J gave up 4 bases; unmatched junction bases: 13. Germline loops: CDR1 SGHTA, CDR2 FQGNSA. The CDR3 is made up of 16 amino acids. The sample was CD4+ or CD8+ T cells sorted from blood, taken in a trial of the OX40 agonist ivuxolimab. The genes are TRBV7-2 and TRBJ2-7; 7 bases align to TRBD2. This receptor was taken from an adult with an advanced solid tumor such as melanoma, head and neck, liver or kidney cancer. The CDR3 region is CASSYTTGLGGYEQYF. The CDR3 nucleotides read TGTGCCAGCAGCTACACAACGGGACTGGGGGGGTACGAGCAGTACTTC.